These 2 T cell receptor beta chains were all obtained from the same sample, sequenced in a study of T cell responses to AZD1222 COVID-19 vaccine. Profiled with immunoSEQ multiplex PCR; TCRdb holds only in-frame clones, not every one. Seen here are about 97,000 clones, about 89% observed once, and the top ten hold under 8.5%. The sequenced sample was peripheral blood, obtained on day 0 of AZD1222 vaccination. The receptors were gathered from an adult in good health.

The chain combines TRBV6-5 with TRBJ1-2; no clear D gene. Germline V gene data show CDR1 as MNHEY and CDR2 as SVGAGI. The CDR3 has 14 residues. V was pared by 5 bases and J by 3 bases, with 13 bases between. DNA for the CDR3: TGTGCCAGCAGTCGCGGTCGGGAGTACTATGGCTACACCTTC. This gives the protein CASSRGREYYGYTF.

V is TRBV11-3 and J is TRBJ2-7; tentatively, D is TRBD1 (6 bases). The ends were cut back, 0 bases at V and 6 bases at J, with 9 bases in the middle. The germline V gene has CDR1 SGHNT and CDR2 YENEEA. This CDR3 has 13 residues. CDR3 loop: CASSLDSGVEQYF. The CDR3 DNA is TGTGCCAGCAGCTTAGATTCAGGGGTCGAGCAGTACTTC.